This paragraph covers one T cell receptor (beta chain) sequence. The data originate from a study of T cell changes during pregnancy in multiple sclerosis. Germline lookup yields CDR1 MNHEY and CDR2 SVGAGI. The CDR3 spans 16 residues. Unmatched junction bases numbered 4, after V lost 1 base and J lost 1 base. Produced via immunoSEQ multiplex PCR; TCRdb's table is partial and in-frame only. Altogether approximately 44,000 clones are present, 90% to 95% being singletons, with the ten largest covering roughly 0.75%. The source material was CD4+ T cells from peripheral blood mononuclear cells, sampled before pregnancy. The TCR was taken from a female donor with multiple sclerosis, enrolled in a pregnancy study. The chain carries TRBV6-5 and TRBJ2-3, with 8 bases aligning to TRBD1. CDR3 DNA sequence: TGTGCCAGCAGTTACTACGGACAGGGTGGCACAGATACGCAGTATTTT. Translating it yields CASSYYGQGGTDTQYF.